This T cell receptor beta chain was recorded in a study of shared clonotypes between healthy human individuals. Germline V CDR1 and CDR2: SGHRS, YFSETQ. The CDR3 loop spans 16 amino acids. V shed 2 bases and J 6 bases; nucleotides not matched to a gene: 6. Spread over ten immunoSEQ deep assay plates, unsorted PBMC DNA underwent sequencing. Libraries were prepared by immunoSEQ multiplex PCR; TCRdb keeps only in-frame clonotypes and omits some of them. The table lists 400,000 to 550,000 clones, around 80% of them singletons. Sequencing was carried out using PBMCs. The chain recombines TRBV5-1 with TRBJ2-3; 13 nucleotides agree with TRBD2. This clonotype was obtained from a woman aged 40 to 50 in good health. Some clones in this sample may be carry-over from other donors' samples. DNA for the CDR3: TGCGCCAGCAGCTTTCTAGGACTAGCGGGAGCTGATACGCAGTATTTT. As protein: CASSFLGLAGADTQYF.